This TCR beta chain is from a study of blood T cell repertoires in COVID-19. About the study: The United States, Italy and Spain supplied acute and convalescent COVID-19 samples. Nucleic acid was either cDNA or gDNA, and it came from T cells, B-cell-depleted T cells, or PBMCs.

The CDR3 totals 14 residues. Trimming took 6 bases from V and 7 from J, leaving 18 bases between them. Germline CDR1 is MDHEN and CDR2 is SYDVKM. TCRdb's table, derived via immunoSEQ multiplex PCR, lists solely in-frame clones and lacks some. The sample carries 52,000 or so clones, about 87% recorded once. Seattle researchers signed up patients amid active infection and tracked them longitudinally. The receptor comes from a middle-aged man with COVID-19, enrolled during active disease. This chain connects TRBV28 to TRBJ1-2; no reliable D call. Material for sequencing was peripheral blood. CDR3 nucleotides: TGTGCCAGCAGATTCCCGCCAGAGGAGGGTGGCTACACCTTC. Amino acids: CASRFPPEEGGYTF.